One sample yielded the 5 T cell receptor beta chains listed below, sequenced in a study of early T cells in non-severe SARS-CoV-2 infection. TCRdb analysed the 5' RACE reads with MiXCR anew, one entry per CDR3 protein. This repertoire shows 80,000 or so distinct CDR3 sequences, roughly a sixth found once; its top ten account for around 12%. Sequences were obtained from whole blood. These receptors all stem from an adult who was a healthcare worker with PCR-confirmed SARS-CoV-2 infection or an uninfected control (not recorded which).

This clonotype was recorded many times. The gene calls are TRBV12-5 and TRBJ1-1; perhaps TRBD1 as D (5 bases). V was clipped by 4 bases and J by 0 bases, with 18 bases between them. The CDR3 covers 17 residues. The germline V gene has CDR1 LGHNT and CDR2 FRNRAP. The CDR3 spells CASGSPRQHSMNTEAFF. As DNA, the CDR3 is TGTGCTAGTGGTTCCCCCCGACAGCATTCCATGAACACTGAAGCTTTCTTT.

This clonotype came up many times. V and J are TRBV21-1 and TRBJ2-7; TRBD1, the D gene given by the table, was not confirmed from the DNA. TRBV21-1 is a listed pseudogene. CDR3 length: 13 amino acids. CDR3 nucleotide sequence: TGTGCCAGCAGCCCCAGGACAGGCTACGAGCAGTACTTC. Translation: CASSPRTGYEQYF.

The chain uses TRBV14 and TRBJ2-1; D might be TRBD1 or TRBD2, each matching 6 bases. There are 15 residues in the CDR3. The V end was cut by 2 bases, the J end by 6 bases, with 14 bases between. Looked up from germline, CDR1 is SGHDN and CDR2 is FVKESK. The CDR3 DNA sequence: TGTGCCAGCAGCCAATACGGGGGCTACCCCAATGAGCAGTTCTTC. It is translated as CASSQYGGYPNEQFF.

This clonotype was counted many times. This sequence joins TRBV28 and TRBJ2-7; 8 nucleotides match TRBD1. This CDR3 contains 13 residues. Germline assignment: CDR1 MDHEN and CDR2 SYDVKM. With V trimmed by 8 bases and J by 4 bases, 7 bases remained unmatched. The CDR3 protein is CASYSDRGYEQYF. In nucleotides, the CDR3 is TGTGCCAGCTACTCCGACAGGGGTTACGAGCAGTACTTC.

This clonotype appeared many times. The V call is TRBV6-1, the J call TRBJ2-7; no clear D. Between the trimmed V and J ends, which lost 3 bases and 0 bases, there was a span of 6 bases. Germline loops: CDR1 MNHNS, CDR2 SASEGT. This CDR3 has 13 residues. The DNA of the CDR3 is TGTGCCAGCAGTGACGTAAGCTCCTACGAGCAGTACTTC. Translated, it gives CASSDVSSYEQYF.